This note documents a single TCR beta chain sequence. The data originate from a study of blood T cell repertoires in COVID-19. In the study overall: COVID-19 samples collected from the United States, Italy and Spain covered acute and convalescent phases.

The protocol was immunoSEQ multiplex PCR, while the TCRdb copy is restricted to in-frame clones and leaves out a portion. The sample contains 80,000 to 90,000 clones, around 87% of which appear only once. The V end lost 3 bases, the J end lost 1 base, and 17 bases lay between the germline ends. The CDR3 totals 17 residues. The germline CDR1 and CDR2 sequences are SGDLS and YYNGEE. This TCR was sampled from a man aged 35-49 years with acute or convalescent COVID-19. Sequencing was performed on peripheral blood. The chain recombines TRBV9 with TRBJ2-1; D is possibly TRBD2 (5 bases). This CDR3 reads CASSALPDGSSYNEQFF. DNA of the CDR3: TGTGCCAGCAGCGCTCTCCCCGATGGGAGTTCCTACAATGAGCAGTTCTTC.